The rows below give T cell receptor beta chains drawn from one sample of a study of CD8+ T cells in alopecia areata. Produced via immunoSEQ multiplex PCR; TCRdb's table is partial and in-frame only. The sample includes about 99,000 clones, approximately 84% of them seen just once. The material was CD8+ T cells sorted from blood, obtained at approximately week 30, from a patient treated with tofacitinib. All receptors derive from a human donor with alopecia areata. Both conserved end residues are part of each CDR3. A D gene is named only where the DNA matches it firmly. Size tells how often a clone was seen (once, few, many) or the class of an expanded clone, and some rows leave it out.

CDR3aa: CASSLWGQGDPYGYTF
d_gene: TRBD1
abundance: -
v_gene: TRBV7-2
j_gene: TRBJ1-2

CDR3aa: CASSLEWSSYNEQFF
d_gene: -
abundance: -
v_gene: TRBV7-9
j_gene: TRBJ2-1

CDR3aa: CASSSTSSGTQYF
d_gene: TRBD2
abundance: -
v_gene: TRBV10-2
j_gene: TRBJ2-5

CDR3aa: CASSSRGGQEQFF
d_gene: TRBD2
abundance: -
v_gene: TRBV11-2
j_gene: TRBJ2-1

CDR3aa: CASSLDMMMTVEETQYF
d_gene: -
abundance: -
v_gene: TRBV7-8
j_gene: TRBJ2-5

CDR3aa: CASSPPGIHNEQFF
d_gene: -
abundance: -
v_gene: TRBV28
j_gene: TRBJ2-1

CDR3aa: CAWSDLKPETQYF
d_gene: -
abundance: -
v_gene: TRBV30
j_gene: TRBJ2-5

CDR3aa: CASSLLTGDRGRLGANVLTF
d_gene: TRBD1
abundance: -
v_gene: TRBV7-6
j_gene: TRBJ2-6

CDR3aa: CASSVQGARGEQYF
d_gene: TRBD1
abundance: -
v_gene: TRBV27
j_gene: TRBJ2-7

CDR3aa: CASRYVGPNNEQFF
d_gene: -
abundance: -
v_gene: TRBV7-2
j_gene: TRBJ2-1

CDR3aa: CASIRGYEQYF
d_gene: -
abundance: -
v_gene: TRBV6-1
j_gene: -

CDR3aa: CASSEIFPSYEQYF
d_gene: -
abundance: -
v_gene: TRBV6-1
j_gene: TRBJ2-7

CDR3aa: CASTPGTSAYEQYF
d_gene: TRBD2
abundance: -
v_gene: TRBV6-6
j_gene: TRBJ2-7

CDR3aa: CASSPTDGQTWNTEAFF
d_gene: -
abundance: -
v_gene: TRBV5-8
j_gene: TRBJ1-1

CDR3aa: CASSLSGQREAFF
d_gene: TRBD1
abundance: -
v_gene: TRBV27
j_gene: TRBJ1-1

CDR3aa: CASSVRDREHEQYF
d_gene: TRBD1
abundance: -
v_gene: TRBV18
j_gene: TRBJ2-7

CDR3aa: CASSLTGFGYGYTF
d_gene: -
abundance: -
v_gene: TRBV27
j_gene: TRBJ1-2

CDR3aa: CASSFGGALDTQYF
d_gene: TRBD2
abundance: -
v_gene: TRBV7-9
j_gene: TRBJ2-3

CDR3aa: CASGRTGLAVTGELFF
d_gene: TRBD2
abundance: -
v_gene: TRBV6-6
j_gene: TRBJ2-2

CDR3aa: CASTQGGFNNEQFF
d_gene: TRBD1
abundance: -
v_gene: TRBV11-2
j_gene: TRBJ2-1

CDR3aa: CASTGGWGNGQYF
d_gene: TRBD2
abundance: -
v_gene: TRBV10-2
j_gene: TRBJ2-7

CDR3aa: CASSPVLGEQYF
d_gene: -
abundance: once
v_gene: TRBV27
j_gene: TRBJ2-7

CDR3aa: CASSTHSLSSYEQYF
d_gene: -
abundance: -
v_gene: TRBV4-1
j_gene: TRBJ2-7

CDR3aa: CASSAPVLAGNEQFF
d_gene: TRBD2
abundance: -
v_gene: TRBV9
j_gene: TRBJ2-1

CDR3aa: CSVVWLDGNTGEPFF
d_gene: -
abundance: -
v_gene: TRBV29-1
j_gene: TRBJ2-2

CDR3aa: CASSSTEGDWGNQPQHF
d_gene: -
abundance: -
v_gene: TRBV7-9
j_gene: TRBJ1-5

CDR3aa: CASSLYAGELFF
d_gene: -
abundance: -
v_gene: TRBV27
j_gene: TRBJ2-2

CDR3aa: CASSYEGYEQYF
d_gene: -
abundance: -
v_gene: TRBV7-9
j_gene: TRBJ2-7

CDR3aa: CASSIITGGTEAFF
d_gene: TRBD1
abundance: -
v_gene: TRBV7-2
j_gene: TRBJ1-1

CDR3aa: CASSLANSEQFF
d_gene: -
abundance: once
v_gene: TRBV5-6
j_gene: TRBJ2-1

CDR3aa: CASSRPGSYNSPLHF
d_gene: -
abundance: once
v_gene: TRBV27
j_gene: TRBJ1-6

CDR3aa: CASSLDPRGAADTQYF
d_gene: -
abundance: -
v_gene: TRBV7-2
j_gene: TRBJ2-3

CDR3aa: CSVVTTVNTEAFF
d_gene: -
abundance: -
v_gene: TRBV29-1
j_gene: TRBJ1-1

CDR3aa: CASGFLGGPPNNEQFF
d_gene: -
abundance: -
v_gene: TRBV12-5
j_gene: TRBJ2-1